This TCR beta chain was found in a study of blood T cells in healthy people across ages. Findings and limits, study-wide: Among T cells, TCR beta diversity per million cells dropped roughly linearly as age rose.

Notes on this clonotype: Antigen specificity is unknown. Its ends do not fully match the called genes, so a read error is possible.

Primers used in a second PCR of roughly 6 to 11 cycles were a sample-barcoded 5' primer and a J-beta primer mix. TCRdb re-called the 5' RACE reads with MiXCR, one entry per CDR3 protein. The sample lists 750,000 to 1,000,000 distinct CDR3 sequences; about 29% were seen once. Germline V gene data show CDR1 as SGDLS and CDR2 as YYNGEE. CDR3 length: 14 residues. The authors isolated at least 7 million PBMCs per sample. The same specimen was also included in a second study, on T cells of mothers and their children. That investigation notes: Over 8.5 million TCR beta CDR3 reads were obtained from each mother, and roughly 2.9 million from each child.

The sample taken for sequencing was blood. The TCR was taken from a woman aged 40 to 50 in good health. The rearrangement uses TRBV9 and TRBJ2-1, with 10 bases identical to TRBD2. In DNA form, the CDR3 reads TGTGCCAGCAGCGTAGATTCGCTAGCGGGGGCTGAGATCTTC. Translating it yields CASSVDSLAGAEIF.